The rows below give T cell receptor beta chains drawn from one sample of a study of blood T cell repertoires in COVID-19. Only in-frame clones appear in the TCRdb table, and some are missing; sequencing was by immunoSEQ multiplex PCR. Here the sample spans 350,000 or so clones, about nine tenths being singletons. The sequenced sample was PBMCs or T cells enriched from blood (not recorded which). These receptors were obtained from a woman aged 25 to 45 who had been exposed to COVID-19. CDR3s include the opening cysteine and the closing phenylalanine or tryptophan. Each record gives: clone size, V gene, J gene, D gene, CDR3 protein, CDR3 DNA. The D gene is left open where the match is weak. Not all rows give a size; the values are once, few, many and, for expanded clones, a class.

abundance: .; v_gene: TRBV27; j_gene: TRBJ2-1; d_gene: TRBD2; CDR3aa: CASSPTGTSGYNEQFF; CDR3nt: TGTGCCAGCAGTCCTACCGGGACTAGCGGCTACAATGAGCAGTTCTTC
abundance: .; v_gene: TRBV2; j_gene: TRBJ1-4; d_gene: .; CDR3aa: CASSNTGTPLREKLFF; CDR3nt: TGTGCCAGCAGTAACACCGGGACACCGCTCCGCGAAAAACTGTTTTTT
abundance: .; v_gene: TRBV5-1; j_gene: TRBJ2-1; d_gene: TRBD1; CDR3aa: CASSAPGQGTSNEQFF; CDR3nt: TGCGCCAGCAGCGCACCGGGACAGGGGACATCCAATGAGCAGTTCTTC
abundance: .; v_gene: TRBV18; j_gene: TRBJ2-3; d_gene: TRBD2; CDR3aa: CASSPRSKTSGSVGTDTQYF; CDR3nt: TGTGCCAGCTCACCCCGATCCAAGACTAGCGGGAGCGTAGGAACAGATACGCAGTATTTT
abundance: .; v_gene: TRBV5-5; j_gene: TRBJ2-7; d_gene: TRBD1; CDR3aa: CASRSSTGYPDYEQYF; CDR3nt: TGTGCCAGCAGGAGTTCGACAGGGTATCCGGACTACGAGCAGTACTTC
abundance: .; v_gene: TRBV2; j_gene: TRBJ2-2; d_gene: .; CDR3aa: CASGGGNTGELFF; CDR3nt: TGTGCCAGCGGTGGCGGGAACACCGGGGAGCTGTTTTTT
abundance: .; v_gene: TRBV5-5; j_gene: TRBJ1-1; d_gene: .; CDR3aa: CASSLTGIMNTEAFF; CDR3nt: TGTGCCAGCAGCTTGACAGGGATCATGAACACTGAAGCTTTCTTT
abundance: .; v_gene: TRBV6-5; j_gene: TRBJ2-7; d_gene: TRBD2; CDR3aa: CASSYTSDYEQYF; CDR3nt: TGTGCCAGCAGTTACACTAGCGACTACGAGCAGTACTTC
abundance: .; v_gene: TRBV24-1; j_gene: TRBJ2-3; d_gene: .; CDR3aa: CATSPGETDTQYF; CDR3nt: TGTGCCACTAGCCCAGGGGAGACTGATACGCAGTATTTT
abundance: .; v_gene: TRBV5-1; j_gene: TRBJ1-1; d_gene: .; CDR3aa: CASSRGVDTEAFF; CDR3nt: TGCGCCAGCAGCCGGGGGGTCGACACTGAAGCTTTCTTT
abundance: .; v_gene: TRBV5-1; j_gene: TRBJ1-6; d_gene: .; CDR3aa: CASSYGTYLPLHF; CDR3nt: TGCGCCAGCAGCTACGGGACATACCTACCCCTCCACTTT
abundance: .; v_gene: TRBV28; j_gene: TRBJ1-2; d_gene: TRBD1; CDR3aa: CASSLDRGNYGYTF; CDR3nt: TGTGCCAGCAGTCTCGACAGGGGGAACTATGGCTACACCTTC
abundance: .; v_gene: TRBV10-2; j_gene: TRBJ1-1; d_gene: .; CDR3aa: CASRGGDTEAFF; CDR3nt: TGCGCCAGCAGGGGAGGGGACACTGAAGCTTTCTTT
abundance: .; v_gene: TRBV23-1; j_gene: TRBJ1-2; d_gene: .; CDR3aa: CASSQSVSGYTF; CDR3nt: TGCGCCAGCAGTCAATCGGTGAGTGGCTACACCTTC
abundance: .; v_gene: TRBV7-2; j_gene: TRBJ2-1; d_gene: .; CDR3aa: CASSPRLVSEQFF; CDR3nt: TGTGCCAGCAGCCCCCGACTAGTAAGTGAGCAGTTCTTC
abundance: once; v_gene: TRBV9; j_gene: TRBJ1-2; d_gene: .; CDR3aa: CASSVGGAAGGYTF; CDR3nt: TGTGCCAGCAGCGTCGGGGGGGCGGCCGGTGGCTACACCTTC
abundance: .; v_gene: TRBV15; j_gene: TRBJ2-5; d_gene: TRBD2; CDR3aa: CATSRVGLAGSQETQYF; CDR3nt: TGTGCCACCAGCAGAGTCGGACTAGCGGGAAGCCAAGAGACCCAGTACTTC
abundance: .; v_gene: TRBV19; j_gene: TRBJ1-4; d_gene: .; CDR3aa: CASSMARGGRGFF; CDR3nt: TGTGCCAGTAGTATGGCCAGGGGCGGTCGAGGGTTTTTT
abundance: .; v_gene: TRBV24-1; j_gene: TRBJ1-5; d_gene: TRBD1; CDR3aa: CATSDRQGDRNQPQHF; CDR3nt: TGTGCCACCAGTGACCGACAGGGTGATCGCAATCAGCCCCAGCATTTT
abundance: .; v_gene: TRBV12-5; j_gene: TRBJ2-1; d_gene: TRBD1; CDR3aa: CASWGAAGQGAYNEQFF; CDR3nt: TGTGCTAGTTGGGGTGCAGCAGGACAGGGGGCCTACAATGAGCAGTTCTTC
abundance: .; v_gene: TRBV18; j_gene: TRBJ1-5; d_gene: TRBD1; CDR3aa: CASSQETGDRPQHF; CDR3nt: TGTGCCAGCTCGCAGGAAACAGGGGATAGGCCCCAGCATTTT
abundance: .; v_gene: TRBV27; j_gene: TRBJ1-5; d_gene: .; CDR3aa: CASSSPLGEPCNQPQHF; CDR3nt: TGTGCCAGCAGTTCCCCCCTCGGGGAGCCGTGCAATCAGCCCCAGCATTTT